This T cell receptor beta chain stems from a study of STAT3 mutations in large granular lymphocyte leukemia. Looking at the study overall: Among longitudinally sequenced T-LGLL patients, roughly half had canonical activating STAT3 mutations detected. The study, taken as a whole, reports: After therapy, about 35% of the 18 patients switched clonotypes, all new clones STAT3 wild type. At least one immunodominant TCR beta clonotype appeared in every T-cell large granular lymphocyte leukemia patient. Clonal expansion was inferred from other time points because no sample existed at each clone's first appearance.

As for this clone: Its antigen is as yet unknown.

V dropped 4 bases and J dropped 6; count of bases not matched to a gene: 6. This CDR3 has 13 residues. The germline gives CDR1 MGHRA, CDR2 YSYEKL. Average productive template count per sample was about 40,000. Profiling relied on immunoSEQ multiplex PCR, and the TCRdb table lists in-frame clones only, not all of them. This sample has roughly 2,700 clones; around 66% occur once, and the top ten carry around 89%. The sample consisted of peripheral blood mononuclear cells. The chain has TRBV4-1 and TRBJ2-7, with TRBD1 matching over 7 bases. This sequence was found in a man in his 60s with T-cell large granular lymphocyte leukemia. Some clones in this sample may be carry-over from other donors' samples. CDR3 sequence: CASSPRTGFEQYF. In DNA, the CDR3 is TGCGCCAGCAGCCCGAGGACAGGTTTCGAGCAGTACTTC.